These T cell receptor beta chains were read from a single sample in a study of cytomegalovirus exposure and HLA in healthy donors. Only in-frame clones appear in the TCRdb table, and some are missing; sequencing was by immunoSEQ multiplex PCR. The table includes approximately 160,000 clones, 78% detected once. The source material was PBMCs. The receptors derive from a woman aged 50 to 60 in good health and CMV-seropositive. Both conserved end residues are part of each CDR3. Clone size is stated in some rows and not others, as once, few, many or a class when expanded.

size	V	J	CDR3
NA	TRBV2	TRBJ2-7	CASYGLGAREQYF
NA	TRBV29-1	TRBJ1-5	CSYTSGADQPQHF
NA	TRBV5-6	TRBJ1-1	CASSQGQGVTTEAFF
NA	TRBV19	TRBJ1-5	CASSIGDRGLGGNQPQHF
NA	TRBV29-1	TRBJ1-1	CSHLGDTLGTEAFF
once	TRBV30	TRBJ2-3	CAWSKSGMGYPAADTQYF
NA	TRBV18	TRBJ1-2	CASSRWRIYGYTF
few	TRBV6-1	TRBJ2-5	CASSRGVVRETQYF
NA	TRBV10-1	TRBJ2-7	CASSDDRGLGEQYF
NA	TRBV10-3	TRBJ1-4	CAIRGQDNEKLFF
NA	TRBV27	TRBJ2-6	CASSLYPPGQGAGDGSGANVLTF
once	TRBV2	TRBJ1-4	CASSLKQGKTNEKLFF
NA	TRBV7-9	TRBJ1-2	CSSSLVGGQGDYTF
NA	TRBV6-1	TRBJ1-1	CASSESGGWDTEAFF
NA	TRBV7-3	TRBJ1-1	CASSLTLENEAFF
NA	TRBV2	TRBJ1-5	CASSDEGANQPQHF
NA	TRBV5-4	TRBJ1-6	CATNLGTGLYNSPLHF
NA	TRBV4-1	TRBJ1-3	CASSQRGQGSGNTIYF
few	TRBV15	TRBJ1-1	CATSRGTGGRTEAFF
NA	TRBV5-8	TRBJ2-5	CASTTAGTGEETQYF
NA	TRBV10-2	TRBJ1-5	CASRDRADQPQHF
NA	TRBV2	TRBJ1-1	CASRGRGQGNTEAFF
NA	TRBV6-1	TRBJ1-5	CASSERTGGVQPQHF
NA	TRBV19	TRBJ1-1	CASSSRTVIGAFF
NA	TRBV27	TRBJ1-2	CASSSSRGYRYGYTF
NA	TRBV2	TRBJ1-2	CASSEDRVGYRGGYTF
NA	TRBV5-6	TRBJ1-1	CASSFYRGSGAYTEAFF
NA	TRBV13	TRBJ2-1	CASSLGQGINEQFF
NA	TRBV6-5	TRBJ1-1	CASRQGGNTEAFF
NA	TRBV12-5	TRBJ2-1	CASGDWGGSYNEQFF
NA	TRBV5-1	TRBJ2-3	CASSPRTGTDTQYF
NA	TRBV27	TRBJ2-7	CASSLREGVYEQYF
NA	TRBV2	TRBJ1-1	CASRPGIGSNTEAFF
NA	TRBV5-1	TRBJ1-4	CASSLGPEVEKLFF
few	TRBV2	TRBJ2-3	CASKNLAGGGTDTQYF
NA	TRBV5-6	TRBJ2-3	CASSLSVDTQYF
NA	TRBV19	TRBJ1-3	CASSIKGTVSGNTIYF
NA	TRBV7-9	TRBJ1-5	CASSLHSNQPQHF
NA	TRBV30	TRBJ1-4	CAWSVTTGGPEKLFF
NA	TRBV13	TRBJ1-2	CASSPGQGNVGLYGYTF
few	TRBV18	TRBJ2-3	CASSPPSTDTQYF
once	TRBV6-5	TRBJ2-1	CASSYEGALSYNEQFF
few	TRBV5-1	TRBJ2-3	CASSYRQVEDTQYF
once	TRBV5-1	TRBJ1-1	CASSLERVNTEAFF
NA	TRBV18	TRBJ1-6	CASSPGTASNSPLHF
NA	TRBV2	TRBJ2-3	CASSGETDTQYF
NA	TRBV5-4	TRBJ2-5	CASSYGGAQETQYF
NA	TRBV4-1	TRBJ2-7	CASSQDARSRGSEQYF
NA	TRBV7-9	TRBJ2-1	CASFQWGNNEQFF
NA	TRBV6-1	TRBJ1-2	CASSAIAGYYGYTF
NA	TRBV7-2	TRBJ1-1	CASSTFLNTEAFF
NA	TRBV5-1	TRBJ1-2	CASSWAGDSFYGYTF
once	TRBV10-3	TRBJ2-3	CAIRGTQGTDTQYF
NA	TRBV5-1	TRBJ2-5	CASSPLGRETQYF
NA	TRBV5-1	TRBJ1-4	CASSQGGRTNEKLFF
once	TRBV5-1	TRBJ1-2	CASSSRTGGDYGYTF
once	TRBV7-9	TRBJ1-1	CASSFDIDRGRAFF
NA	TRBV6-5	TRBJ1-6	CASSYDGAGSNSPLHF
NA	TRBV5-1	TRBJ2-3	CASSMDSKNTDTQYF
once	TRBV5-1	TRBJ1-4	CASSLEGEEKLFF